The next 17 T cell receptor beta chains were all read from a single sample in a study of blood T cell repertoires in COVID-19. TCRdb's table, derived via immunoSEQ multiplex PCR, lists solely in-frame clones and lacks some. The sample records 210,000 or so clones, approximately 85% being singletons. Material: peripheral blood. These receptors all come from a man aged 50 to 60 with COVID-19, enrolled during active disease.

The chain carries TRBV11-3 and TRBJ2-7; unclear D gene. Trimming removed 5 bases from V and 0 bases from J, with 14 bases in between. The germline V gene has CDR1 SGHNT and CDR2 YENEEA. This CDR3 comprises 15 residues. The CDR3 nucleotides are TGTGCCAGCAGCCTAAAGGCCCCGGGCTCCTACGAGCAGTACTTC. Encoded protein: CASSLKAPGSYEQYF.

This clone was seen a single time. This chain uses TRBV3-1 (or the pseudogene TRBV3-2) with TRBJ2-6, with D tentatively TRBD2 (6 bases). Germline V gene lookup returns CDR1 LGHDT and CDR2 YNNKEL (reference sequence). Between the trimmed V and J ends, which lost 6 bases and 4 bases, there was a span of 13 bases. This CDR3 is 15 amino acids long. CDR3 loop: CASSPTGVGANVLTF. The CDR3 DNA sequence: TGTGCCAGCAGTCCGACGGGGGTAGGGGCCAACGTCCTGACTTTC.

The CDR3 sequence is CASSLDLLYEQYF. The CDR3 DNA follows: TGTGCCAGCAGCTTGGATCTCCTCTACGAGCAGTACTTC. The rearrangement uses TRBV5-8 and TRBJ2-7; D gene uncertain. Deletions cut 0 bases from V and 3 bases from J, with 7 bases between. The CDR3 has 13 residues. Germline lookup yields CDR1 SGHTS and CDR2 YDEGEE.

This clone was picked up one time. The chain carries TRBV9 and TRBJ2-4; the D gene is possibly TRBD2 (5 bases). The CDR3 contains 14 residues. Germline lookup yields CDR1 SGDLS and CDR2 YYNGEE. The V gene lost 0 bases and the J gene lost 5 bases, with 9 bases spanning the gap. The CDR3 reads CASSVGQRQNIQYF. As DNA, the CDR3 is TGTGCCAGCAGCGTAGGCCAGCGGCAAAACATTCAGTACTTC.

The chain has TRBV30 and TRBJ1-1; D may be TRBD1 (5 bases). CDR3 size: 15 residues. V lost 4 bases, J lost 4 bases, and 19 bases lay in between. The V gene's germline CDR1 is GTSNPN and CDR2 SVGIG (reference sequence). The CDR3 DNA is TGTGCCTGGATGCTACCAGGGCTCGGGCTCACTGAAGCTTTCTTT. This translates into CAWMLPGLGLTEAFF.

This chain links TRBV29-1 with TRBJ2-3; D may be TRBD2 (5 bases). The CDR3 consists of 12 residues. Germline values: CDR1 SQVTM, CDR2 ANQGSEA. The V end was cut by 7 bases, the J end by 5 bases, with 13 bases between. The CDR3 region is CSAPKRGDTQYF. The CDR3 nucleotides read TGCAGCGCACCTAAACGGGGAGATACGCAGTATTTT.

The V gene is TRBV9, the J gene TRBJ2-5; 14 bases are shared with TRBD2. With 3 bases clipped from V and 5 bases from J, the junction kept 12 bases outside the gene matches. The CDR3 sequence is 18 residues long. Germline V lookup: CDR1 SGDLS, CDR2 YYNGEE. CDR3 amino acids: CASSETSGGASVGETQYF. CDR3 nucleotides: TGTGCCAGCAGCGAGACTAGCGGGGGGGCCTCGGTTGGCGAGACCCAGTACTTC.

This chain links TRBV6-5 with TRBJ2-1; maybe TRBD1 (7 bases). V shed 6 bases and J shed 3 bases, with 15 bases lying between them. CDR1 and CDR2 (germline): MNHEY, SVGAGI. This CDR3 comprises 15 residues. In DNA, the CDR3 is TGTGCCAGCAGGGCCGGCAGGGGGGACTACAATGAGCAGTTCTTC. Translated, it gives CASRAGRGDYNEQFF.

The V call is TRBV6-2 or TRBV6-3, the J call TRBJ1-1; D gene uncertain. The V gene lost 4 bases and the J gene lost 0 bases, with 9 bases spanning the gap. Germline V CDR1 and CDR2: MNHEY, SVGEGT. CDR3 size: 14 residues. The CDR3 nucleotides are TGTGCCAGCAGTTTAGGACTTTTGAACACTGAAGCTTTCTTT. It encodes CASSLGLLNTEAFF.

This clone was recorded a few times. J is TRBJ1-1 and V is TRBV10-1; D is possibly TRBD1 (5 bases). The CDR3 loop spans 13 amino acids. Trimming took off 10 bases at V and 1 base at J, with 13 bases between the two ends. Germline CDR1 reads WNHNN; CDR2 reads SYGVQD (reference sequence). DNA of the CDR3: TGCGCCACCAGAAGGGGTCGGAACACTGAAGCTTTCTTT. Its translation: CATRRGRNTEAFF.

J is TRBJ2-1 and V is TRBV11-2; a weak D match, TRBD2 (5 bases). V lost 0 bases and J 7 bases, leaving 7 bases between the germline ends. CDR3 length: 13 residues. From germline, CDR1 is SGHAT and CDR2 FQNNGV. This CDR3 is CASSLDRRNEQFF. For the CDR3, the DNA is TGTGCCAGCAGCTTAGATCGGAGGAATGAGCAGTTCTTC.

The J gene is TRBJ2-5, the V gene TRBV19; TRBD1 is a possible D gene (6 bases). CDR1 and CDR2 (germline): LNHDA, SQIVND (reference sequence). This CDR3 has 15 residues. Trimming took off 4 bases at V and 2 bases at J, with 14 bases between the two ends. The DNA of the CDR3 is TGTGCCAGTAGTAGTTACTTCGGACAGCAAGAGACCCAGTACTTC. Protein sequence: CASSSYFGQQETQYF. The full variable domain, its missing parts supplied by reference TRBV19 and TRBJ2-5, is DGGITQSPKYLFRKEGQNVTLSCEQNLNHDAMYWYRQDPGQGLRLIYYSQIVNDFQKGDIAEGYSVSREKKESFPLTVTSAQKNPTAFYLCASSSYFGQQETQYFGPGTRLLVL.

The rearrangement uses TRBV3-1 (or the pseudogene TRBV3-2) and TRBJ2-1; 9 nucleotides align to TRBD1. This CDR3 spans 17 amino acids. The ends lost 3 bases at V and 8 bases at J; junction bases unmatched: 14. The germline gives CDR1 LGHDT, CDR2 YNNKEL (reference sequence). This chain's CDR3 is CASSQWRPGQGLDEQFF. The CDR3 bases are TGTGCCAGCAGCCAGTGGCGACCGGGACAGGGATTAGATGAGCAGTTCTTC.

The chain links TRBV2 to TRBJ1-6, with D maybe TRBD1 (6 bases). V lost 8 bases, J lost 6 bases, and 14 bases lay in between. This CDR3 has 14 amino acids. Germline values: CDR1 SNHLY, CDR2 FYNNEI. Here the CDR3 DNA reads TGTGCCAGCTCCGCGGGGGGCATTAATTCACCCCTCCACTTT. Its protein product is CASSAGGINSPLHF.

The CDR3 spells CASSSDRAVTEAFF. The CDR3 DNA follows: TGTGCCAGCAGCTCCGACAGGGCAGTGACTGAAGCTTTCTTT. J is TRBJ1-1 and V is TRBV7-2; 7 positions agree with TRBD1. This CDR3 contains 14 residues. Germline CDR1 SGHTA, CDR2 FQGNSA. J lost 5 bases, V lost 4 bases, and 7 bases had no gene match. The full variable domain, completed using reference TRBV7-2 and TRBJ1-1, is GAGVSQSPSNKVTEKGKDVELRCDPISGHTALYWYRQSLGQGLEFLIYFQGNSAPDKSGLPSDRFSAERTGGSVSTLTIQRTQQEDSAVYLCASSSDRAVTEAFFGQGTRLTVV.

This clone was counted a single time. J is TRBJ2-1 and V is TRBV7-2; 11 nucleotides line up with TRBD2. The V gene's germline CDR1 is SGHTA and CDR2 FQGNSA. This CDR3 has 14 amino acids. Unmatched junction bases numbered 4, after V lost 4 bases and J lost 8 bases. DNA of the CDR3: TGTGCCAGCAGCTCGGGACTAGCGGCCCATGAGCAGTTCTTC. Amino acid sequence: CASSSGLAAHEQFF.

This clone was counted a few times. V is TRBV7-2 and J is TRBJ2-1; 7 bases are a match to TRBD2. V was pared by 5 bases and J by 2 bases, with 3 bases of the junction left unmatched. The CDR3 covers 14 residues. Germline lookup yields CDR1 SGHTA and CDR2 FQGNSA. The CDR3 region is CASSPSGAYNEQFF. CDR3 nucleotides: TGTGCCAGCAGCCCGAGCGGGGCCTACAATGAGCAGTTCTTC.